This T cell receptor beta chain was identified during a study of blood T cell repertoires in COVID-19 (dated by TCRdb to about 2020). With respect to the entire study: Collaborator samples came from the United States, Italy and Spain and covered acute and convalescent phases of COVID-19. The repertoires were released in a freely available public database meant as a resource for research on the immune response to SARS-CoV-2. The prospective study material was composed of cDNA or gDNA derived from T cells, B-cell-depleted T cells, or PBMCs. The samples were drawn from two sources: the first 160 participants of the ongoing ImmuneRACE study, and 1,000 to 1,500 subjects contributed by 6 global collaborators. Deeply sampled blood TCRbeta repertoires from subjects exposed to, actively infected with, or recovered from COVID-19 were included in the dataset. The sample metadata nearly always contained a de-identified subject ID, COVID-19 status, age in years and sex. HLA class I and class II types, where available, came from metadata supplied by the sample provider rather than from assay-based typing. Broad study findings and their caveats: How much clinical and demographic metadata was included differed by source and by participant, and the metadata was provided uncurated.

Note on this clone: The antigen it recognizes is unknown. Nothing much larger sits one base from this clone, and base qualities are not available.

CDR1 and CDR2, looked up from the germline V gene, are SGHRS and YFSETQ. CDR3 length: 14 amino acids, cysteine to phenylalanine. Here the CDR3 DNA is all that survives: 42 bases in frame from base 1. The junction shows trimming of 4 bases on V and 4 bases on J, and the gene matches do not reach 6 bases of it. The collaborating institutions used their own protocols to collect whole blood in K2EDTA tubes. Collaborator samples were shipped for TCRbeta analysis as frozen whole blood, isolated PBMCs, or DNA extracted from either sample type. TCRbeta CDR3 regions were amplified from genomic DNA by means of the immunoSEQ Assay, a bias-controlled multiplex PCR. Per the original workflow: The number of nucleated cells in each sample was estimated by amplification of reference gene primers within the assay. To quantify the absolute abundance of each unique TCRbeta CDR3 rearrangement, sequence reads were collapsed and filtered. For each sample, productive Simpson clonality was calculated by taking the square root of Simpson's diversity index across productive rearrangements. Entries here come from immuneACCESS through TCRdb and include only in-frame sequences with V and J called. Some clones fail to appear in such tables; in the studies checked, an unresolved V gene covers under half of the shortfall, and the cause of the remainder is unknown. Clone size and V and J calls were adopted from that table, with D and trimming inferred from the DNA. The sample table holds roughly 140,000 clones, of which approximately 80% were seen once. Of the sample, roughly 13% is held by the ten largest clones.

Here the chain combines TRBV5-1 and TRBJ2-7; 9 bases in the junction line up with TRBD1. What was sequenced was peripheral blood. The clonotype originates from a man in his fifties or sixties with active or convalescent COVID-19. The CDR3 amino acid sequence is: CASSRDRDEYEQYF. The DNA reads TGCGCCAGCAGCAGGGACAGGGACGAATACGAGCAGTACTTC.